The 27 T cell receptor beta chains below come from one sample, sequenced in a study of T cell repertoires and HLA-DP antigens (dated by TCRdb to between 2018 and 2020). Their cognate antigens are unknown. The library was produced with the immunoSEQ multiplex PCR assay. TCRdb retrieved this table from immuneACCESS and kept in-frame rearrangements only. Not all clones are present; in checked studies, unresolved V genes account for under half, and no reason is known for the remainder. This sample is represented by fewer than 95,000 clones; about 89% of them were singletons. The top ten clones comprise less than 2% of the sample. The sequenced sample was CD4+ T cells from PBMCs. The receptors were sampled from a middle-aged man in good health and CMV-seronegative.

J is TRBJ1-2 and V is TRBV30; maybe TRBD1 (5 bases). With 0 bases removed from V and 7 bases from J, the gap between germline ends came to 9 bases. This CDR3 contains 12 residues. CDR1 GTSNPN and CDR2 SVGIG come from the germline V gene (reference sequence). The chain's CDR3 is CAWSVGGLGYTF. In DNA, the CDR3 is TGTGCCTGGAGTGTCGGGGGTCTTGGCTACACCTTC.

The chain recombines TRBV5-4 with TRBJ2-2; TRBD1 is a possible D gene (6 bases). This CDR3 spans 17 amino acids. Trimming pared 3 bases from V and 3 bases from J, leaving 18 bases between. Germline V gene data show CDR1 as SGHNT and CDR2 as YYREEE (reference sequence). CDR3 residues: CASSSEDGQSDTGELFF. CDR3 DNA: TGTGCCAGCAGCTCGGAGGACGGACAGTCGGACACCGGGGAGCTGTTTTTT.

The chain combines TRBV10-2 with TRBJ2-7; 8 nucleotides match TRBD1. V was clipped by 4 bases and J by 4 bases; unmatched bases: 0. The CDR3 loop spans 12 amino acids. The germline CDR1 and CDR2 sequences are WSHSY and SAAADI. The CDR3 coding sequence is TGCGCCAGCAGTGGACAGGGGTACGAGCAGTACTTC. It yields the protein CASSGQGYEQYF.

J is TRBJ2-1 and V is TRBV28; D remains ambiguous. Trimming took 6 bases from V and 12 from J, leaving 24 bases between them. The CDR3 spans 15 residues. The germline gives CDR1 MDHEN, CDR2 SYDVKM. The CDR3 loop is CASSLGPESTMGQFF. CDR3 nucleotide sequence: TGTGCCAGCAGCCTAGGGCCCGAATCAACCATGGGGCAGTTCTTC.

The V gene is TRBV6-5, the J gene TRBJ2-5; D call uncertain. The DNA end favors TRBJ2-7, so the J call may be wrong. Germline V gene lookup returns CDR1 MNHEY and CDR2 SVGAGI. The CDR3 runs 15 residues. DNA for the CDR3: TGTGCCAGCAGCCGTCAAGGTGGCCCCATCTACGAGCAGTACTTC. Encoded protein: CASSRQGGPIYEQYF.

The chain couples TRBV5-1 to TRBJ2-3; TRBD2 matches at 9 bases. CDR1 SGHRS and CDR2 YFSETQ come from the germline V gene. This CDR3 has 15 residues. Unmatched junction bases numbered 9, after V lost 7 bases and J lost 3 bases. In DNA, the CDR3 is TGCGCCAGCGGGAGCGGGGGGACTAGAACAGATACGCAGTATTTT. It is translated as CASGSGGTRTDTQYF.

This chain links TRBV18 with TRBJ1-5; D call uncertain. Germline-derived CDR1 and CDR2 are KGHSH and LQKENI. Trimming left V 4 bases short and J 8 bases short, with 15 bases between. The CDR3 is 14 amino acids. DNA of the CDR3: TGTGCCAGCTCACTAGGGAAGGGTCTGGAGCCCCAGCATTTT. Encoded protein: CASSLGKGLEPQHF.

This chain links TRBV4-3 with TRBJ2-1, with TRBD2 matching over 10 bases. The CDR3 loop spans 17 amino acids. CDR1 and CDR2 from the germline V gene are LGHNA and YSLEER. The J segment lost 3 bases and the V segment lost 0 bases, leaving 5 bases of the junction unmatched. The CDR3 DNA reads TGCGCCAGCAGCCAAGATCTTAGCGGGGGGTTCTACAATGAGCAGTTCTTC. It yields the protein CASSQDLSGGFYNEQFF.

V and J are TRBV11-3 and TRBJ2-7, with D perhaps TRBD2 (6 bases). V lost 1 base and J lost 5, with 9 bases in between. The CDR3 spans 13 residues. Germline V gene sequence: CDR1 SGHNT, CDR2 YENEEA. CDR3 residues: CASSLAGEHEQYF. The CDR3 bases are TGTGCCAGCAGCTTAGCGGGAGAACACGAGCAGTACTTC. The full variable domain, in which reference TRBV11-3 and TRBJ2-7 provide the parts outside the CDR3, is EAGVVQSPRYKIIEKKQPVAFWCNPISGHNTLYWYLQNLGQGPELLIRYENEEAVDDSQLPKDRFSAERLKGVDSTLKIQPAELGDSAVYLCASSLAGEHEQYFGPGTRLTVT.

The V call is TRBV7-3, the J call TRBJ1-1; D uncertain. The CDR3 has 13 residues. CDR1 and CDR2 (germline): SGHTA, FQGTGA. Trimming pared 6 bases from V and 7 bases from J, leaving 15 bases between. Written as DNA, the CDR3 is TGTGCCAGCAGGCTCTACGCGGAGAGTGAAGCTTTCTTT. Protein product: CASRLYAESEAFF.

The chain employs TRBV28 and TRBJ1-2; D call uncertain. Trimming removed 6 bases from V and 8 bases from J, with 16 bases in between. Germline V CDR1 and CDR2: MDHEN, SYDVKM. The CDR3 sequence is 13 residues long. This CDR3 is CASSRGSPRGYTF. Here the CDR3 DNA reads TGTGCCAGCAGCCGCGGGTCTCCCCGGGGCTACACCTTC.

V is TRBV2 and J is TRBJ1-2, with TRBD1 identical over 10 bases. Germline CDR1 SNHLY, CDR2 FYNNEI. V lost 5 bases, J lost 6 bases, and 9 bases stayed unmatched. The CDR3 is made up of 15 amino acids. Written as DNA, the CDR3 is TGTGCCAGCAGTCCCCGGGACAGGGGAAGTCATGGCTACACCTTC. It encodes CASSPRDRGSHGYTF.

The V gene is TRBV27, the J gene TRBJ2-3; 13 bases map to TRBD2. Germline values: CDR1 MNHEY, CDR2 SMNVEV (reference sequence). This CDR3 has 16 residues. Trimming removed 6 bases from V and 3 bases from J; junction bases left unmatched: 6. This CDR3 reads CASSQTSGGLTDTQYF. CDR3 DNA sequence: TGTGCCAGCAGCCAGACTAGCGGGGGGCTAACAGATACGCAGTATTTT.

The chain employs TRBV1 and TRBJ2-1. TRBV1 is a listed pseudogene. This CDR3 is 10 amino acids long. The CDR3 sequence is CTSSQEEPFF. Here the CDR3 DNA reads TGCACCAGCAGCCAAGAGGAACCGTTCTTC.

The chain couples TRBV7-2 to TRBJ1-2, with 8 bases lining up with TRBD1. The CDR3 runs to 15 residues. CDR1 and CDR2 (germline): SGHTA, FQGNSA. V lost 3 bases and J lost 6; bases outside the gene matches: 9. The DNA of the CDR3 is TGTGCCAGCAGCTTCCTCGGACAGGGAAGGGATGGCTACACCTTC. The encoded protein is CASSFLGQGRDGYTF. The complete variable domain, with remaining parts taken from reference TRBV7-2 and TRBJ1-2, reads GAGVSQSPSNKVTEKGKDVELRCDPISGHTALYWYRQSLGQGLEFLIYFQGNSAPDKSGLPSDRFSAERTGGSVSTLTIQRTQQEDSAVYLCASSFLGQGRDGYTFGSGTRLTVV.

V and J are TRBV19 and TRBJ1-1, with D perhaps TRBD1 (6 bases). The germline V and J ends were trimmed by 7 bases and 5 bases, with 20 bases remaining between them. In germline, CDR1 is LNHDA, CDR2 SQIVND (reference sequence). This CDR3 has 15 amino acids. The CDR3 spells CASTLGRGALTEAFF. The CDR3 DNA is TGTGCCAGTACTCTGGGCCGGGGGGCGCTTACTGAAGCTTTCTTT.

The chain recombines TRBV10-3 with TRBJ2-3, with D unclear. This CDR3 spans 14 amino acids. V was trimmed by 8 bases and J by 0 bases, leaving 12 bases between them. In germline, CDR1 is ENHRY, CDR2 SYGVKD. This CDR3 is CAIGVNPSTDTQYF. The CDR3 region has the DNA TGTGCCATCGGGGTAAATCCAAGCACAGATACGCAGTATTTT.

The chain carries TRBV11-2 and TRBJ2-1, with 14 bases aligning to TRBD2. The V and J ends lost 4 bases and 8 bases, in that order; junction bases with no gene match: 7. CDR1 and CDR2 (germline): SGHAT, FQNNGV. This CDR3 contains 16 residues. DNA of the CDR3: TGTGCCAGCAGCTCCCCGGGACTAGCGGGGGTCTATGAGCAGTTCTTC. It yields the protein CASSSPGLAGVYEQFF.

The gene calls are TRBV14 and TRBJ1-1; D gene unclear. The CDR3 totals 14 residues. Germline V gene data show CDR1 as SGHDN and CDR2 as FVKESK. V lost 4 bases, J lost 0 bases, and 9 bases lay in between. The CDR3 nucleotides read TGTGCCAGCAGCCTAAGGGCCATGAACACTGAAGCTTTCTTT. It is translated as CASSLRAMNTEAFF.

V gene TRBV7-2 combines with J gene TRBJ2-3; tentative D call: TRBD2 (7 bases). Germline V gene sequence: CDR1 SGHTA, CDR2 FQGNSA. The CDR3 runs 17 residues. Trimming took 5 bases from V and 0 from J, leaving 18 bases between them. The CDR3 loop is CASSLGRGPSSTDTQYF. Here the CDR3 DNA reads TGTGCCAGCAGCCTAGGGCGGGGGCCCTCTAGCACAGATACGCAGTATTTT.

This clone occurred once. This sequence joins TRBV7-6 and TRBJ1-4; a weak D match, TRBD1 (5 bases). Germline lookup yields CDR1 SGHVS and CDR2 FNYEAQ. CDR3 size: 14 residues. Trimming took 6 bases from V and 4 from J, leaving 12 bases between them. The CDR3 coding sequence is TGTGCCAGCAGGACCGGGACGATTAATGAAAAACTGTTTTTT. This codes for CASRTGTINEKLFF.

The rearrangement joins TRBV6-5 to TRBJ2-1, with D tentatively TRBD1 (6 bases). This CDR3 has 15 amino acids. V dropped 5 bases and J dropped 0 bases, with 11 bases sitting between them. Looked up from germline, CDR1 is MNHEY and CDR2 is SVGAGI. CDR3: CASSSTGSSYNEQFF. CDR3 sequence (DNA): TGTGCCAGCAGTAGCACAGGGAGCTCCTACAATGAGCAGTTCTTC.

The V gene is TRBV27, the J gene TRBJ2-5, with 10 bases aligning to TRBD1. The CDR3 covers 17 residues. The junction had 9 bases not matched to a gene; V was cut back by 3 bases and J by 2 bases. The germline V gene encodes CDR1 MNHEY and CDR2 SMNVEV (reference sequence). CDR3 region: CASSFLTSDRGQETQYF. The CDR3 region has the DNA TGTGCCAGCAGTTTCCTAACTTCGGACAGGGGGCAAGAGACCCAGTACTTC.

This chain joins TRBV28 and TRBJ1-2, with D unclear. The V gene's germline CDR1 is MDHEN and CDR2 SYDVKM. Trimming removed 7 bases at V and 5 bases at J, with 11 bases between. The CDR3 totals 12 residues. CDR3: CASTPSRYGYTF. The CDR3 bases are TGTGCCAGCACACCAAGTAGATATGGCTACACCTTC.

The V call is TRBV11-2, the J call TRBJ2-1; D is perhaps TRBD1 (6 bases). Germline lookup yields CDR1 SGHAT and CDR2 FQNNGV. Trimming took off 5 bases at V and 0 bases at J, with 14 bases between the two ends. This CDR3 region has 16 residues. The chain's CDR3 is CASSQGGRSSYNEQFF. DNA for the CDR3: TGTGCCAGCAGCCAAGGGGGACGAAGCTCCTACAATGAGCAGTTCTTC.

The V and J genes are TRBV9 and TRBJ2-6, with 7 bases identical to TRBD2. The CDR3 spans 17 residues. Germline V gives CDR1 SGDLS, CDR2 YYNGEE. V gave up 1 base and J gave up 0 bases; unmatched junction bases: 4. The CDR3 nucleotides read TGTGCCAGCAGCGTAATGACTAGCAGCTCTGGGGCCAACGTCCTGACTTTC. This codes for CASSVMTSSSGANVLTF.

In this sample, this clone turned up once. The CDR3 nucleotides are TGTGCCAGCAGCCTAGACATAGGAAACACCATATATTTT. This translates into CASSLDIGNTIYF. This sequence joins TRBV7-2 and TRBJ1-3; D uncertain. The V gene's germline CDR1 is SGHTA and CDR2 FQGNSA. The V end lost 5 bases, the J end lost 4 bases, and 9 bases lay between the germline ends. CDR3 length: 13 amino acids.